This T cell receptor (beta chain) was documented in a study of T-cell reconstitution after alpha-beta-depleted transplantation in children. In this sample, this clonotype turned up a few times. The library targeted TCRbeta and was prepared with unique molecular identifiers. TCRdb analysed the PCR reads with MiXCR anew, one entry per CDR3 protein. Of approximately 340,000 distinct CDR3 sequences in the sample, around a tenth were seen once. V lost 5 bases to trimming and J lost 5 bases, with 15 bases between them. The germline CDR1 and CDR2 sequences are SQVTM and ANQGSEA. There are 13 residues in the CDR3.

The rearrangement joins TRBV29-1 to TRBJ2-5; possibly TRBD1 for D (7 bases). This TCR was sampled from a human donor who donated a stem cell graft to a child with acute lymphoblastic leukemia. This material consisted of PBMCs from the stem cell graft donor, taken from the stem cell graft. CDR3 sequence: CSVQGGGGETQYF. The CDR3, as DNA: TGCAGCGTTCAAGGCGGAGGGGGCGAGACCCAGTACTTC.